These T cell receptor beta chains were read from a single sample in a study of blood T cells in healthy people across ages. TCRdb reanalysed the 5' RACE reads using MiXCR and keeps one entry per CDR3 protein. The data show approximately 800,000 distinct CDR3 sequences, around 68% seen once. Sequences were obtained from blood. The receptors originated from a man in his thirties or forties in good health. Each CDR3 is given with its conserved first and last residue. The D gene is left open where the match is weak. Expanded clones are given a class, and other clones once, few, many or no size at all.

J gene | V gene | D gene | clone size | CDR3 DNA | CDR3 protein
TRBJ1-4 | TRBV28 | . | . | TGTGCCAGCAGTTTGATGCAACCAAGATCGAATGAAAAACTGTTTTTT | CASSLMQPRSNEKLFF
TRBJ2-3 | TRBV6-2/TRBV6-3 | . | . | TGTGCCAGCAGCCCCCCGGGGCAGCTTACAGATACGCAGTATTTT | CASSPPGQLTDTQYF
TRBJ2-7 | TRBV29-1 | . | . | TGCAGCGTCCGGGACCAAGACTCCTACGAGCAGTACTTC | CSVRDQDSYEQYF
TRBJ2-5 | TRBV18 | . | few | TGTGCCAGCTCACCGCTGTCCAAAGAGACCCAGTACTTC | CASSPLSKETQYF
TRBJ2-4 | TRBV4-2 | . | few | TGTGCCAGCAGCCATGAGATCCGCGAGGACATTCAGTACTTC | CASSHEIREDIQYF
TRBJ2-2 | TRBV20-1 | . | once | TGCAGTGCCAAAACTCCCGGGGTAGTCACCGGGGAGCTGTTTTTT | CSAKTPGVVTGELFF
TRBJ2-1 | TRBV30 | TRBD1 | . | TGTGCCTGGAGTGCGGACAGGGTCCTCAATGAGCAGTTCTTC | CAWSADRVLNEQFF
TRBJ2-3 | TRBV9 | . | . | TGTGCCAGCAGCCCGGGGGCCCTCACAGATACGCAGTATTTT | CASSPGALTDTQYF
TRBJ2-1 | TRBV12-3/TRBV12-4 | TRBD2 | . | TGTGCCAGCAGTTTCCTAACGGGGGGGCCAAGGGAGCAGTTCTTC | CASSFLTGGPREQFF
TRBJ2-5 | TRBV6-5 | . | once | TGTGCCACTACCAGGGACCAAGAGACCCAGTACTTC | CATTRDQETQYF
TRBJ2-3 | TRBV12-3/TRBV12-4 | TRBD2 | . | TGTGCCAGCAGTTTCGTGCCGGGCGGGGGAAGCACAGATACGCAGTATTTT | CASSFVPGGGSTDTQYF
TRBJ2-7 | TRBV7-9 | . | . | TGTGCCAGCAGCTTAGGCGGGACAGCCTCCTACGAGCAGTACTTC | CASSLGGTASYEQYF
TRBJ1-2 | TRBV20-1 | . | . | TGCAGTGCTAGAGCCGCTGGGGGGGCGCTTACCTATGGCTACACCTTC | CSARAAGGALTYGYTF
TRBJ1-1 | TRBV20-1 | . | few | TGCAGTGCAATGAAGGACACTGAAGCTTTCTTT | CSAMKDTEAFF
TRBJ1-2 | TRBV29-1 | TRBD1 | . | TGCAGCGTTGAATTATTTGGGGACAGGGGCTACACCTTC | CSVELFGDRGYTF
TRBJ2-3 | TRBV6-6 | . | . | TGTGCCAGCAGTTATCGTGAAACTAGCAGCACAGATACGCAGTATTTT | CASSYRETSSTDTQYF
TRBJ1-2 | TRBV7-2 | TRBD1 | . | TGTGCCAGCAGCCCACTCCGGGACAGACCTTATGGCTACACCTTC | CASSPLRDRPYGYTF
TRBJ2-1 | TRBV6-4 | . | few | TGTGCCAGCAGTGACTCGGGCAGGAGCTCCTACAATGAGCAGTTCTTC | CASSDSGRSSYNEQFF
TRBJ1-2 | TRBV27 | . | . | TGTGCCAGCAGTTTATCGAGATTAGCACCGAACGGCTACACCTTC | CASSLSRLAPNGYTF
TRBJ2-5 | TRBV6-1 | . | once | TGTGCCAGCAGTGAAATTAGCAGATCCCAAGAGACCCAGTACTTC | CASSEISRSQETQYF
TRBJ2-6 | TRBV7-9 | TRBD1 | . | TGTGCCAGTCACATGTACGGGACAGGGGATCTCTCTGGGGCCAACGTCCTGACTTTC | CASHMYGTGDLSGANVLTF
TRBJ2-3 | TRBV5-1 | TRBD2 | few | TGCGCCAGCAGCTTAGGGGCTAGCGGCCTCACAGATACGCAGTATTTT | CASSLGASGLTDTQYF
TRBJ2-7 | TRBV11-3 | . | . | TGTGCCAGCAGCCTGGACAGCAGAACGCAGTACTTC | CASSLDSRTQYF
TRBJ2-2 | TRBV25-1 | . | . | TGTGCCAGCAGTGCAGGGATGAACACCGGGGAGCTGTTTTTT | CASSAGMNTGELFF
TRBJ1-6 | TRBV7-8 | . | . | TGTGCCAGCAGCCTTGGGGGGTGGAGCTCCTATAATTCACCCCTCCACTTT | CASSLGGWSSYNSPLHF
TRBJ2-3 | TRBV4-2 | . | few | TGTGCCAGCAGCCAAGAAGGGTCAGGTGGAGATACGCAGTATTTT | CASSQEGSGGDTQYF
TRBJ2-3 | TRBV3-1 | TRBD1 | . | TGTGCCAGCAGCCAAGGACAGGGATTGCATACGCAGTATTTT | CASSQGQGLHTQYF
TRBJ2-7 | TRBV6-1 | TRBD2 | . | TGTGCCAGCAGTATAGCGGGGGGCCAATTCTACGAGCAGTACTTC | CASSIAGGQFYEQYF
TRBJ1-2 | TRBV30 | . | once | TGTGCCTGGAGTCCCGGGACCCAACTATATGGCTACACCTTC | CAWSPGTQLYGYTF